A selection of T cell receptor beta chains follows, all from one sample in a study of T cell changes during pregnancy in multiple sclerosis. Here immunoSEQ multiplex PCR was the method, and the copy in TCRdb shows in-frame clones only, minus some. Altogether 30,000 to 45,000 clones are present, 88% being singletons, with the ten largest covering more than 1%. The sample here was CD4+ T cells from peripheral blood mononuclear cells, taken before pregnancy. The source is a female donor with multiple sclerosis, enrolled in a pregnancy study. Both conserved end residues are part of each CDR3. The D gene is left open where the match is weak. Clone sizes are given selectively: once, few, many, or a class where the clone is expanded.

D | size | J | V | DNA | CDR3
TRBD2 | - | TRBJ2-2 | TRBV5-1 | TGCGCCAGCAACACCGGGACTAGCGACACCGGGGAGCTGTTTTTT | CASNTGTSDTGELFF
- | - | TRBJ2-3 | TRBV27 | TGTGCCAGCAGTCCCCGATGGTCTAGCGGCACAGATACGCAGTATTTT | CASSPRWSSGTDTQYF
- | - | TRBJ2-3 | TRBV7-9 | TGTGCCAGCAGCTATGACTCCCGGGGGGCAGACACAGATACGCAGTATTTT | CASSYDSRGADTDTQYF
TRBD1 | - | TRBJ2-7 | TRBV30 | TGTGCCTGGAGTGCAGGGACAGGGGTTCTCGGCGGGGATTCCTACGAGCAGTACTTC | CAWSAGTGVLGGDSYEQYF
- | - | TRBJ1-4 | TRBV7-2 | TGTGCCAGCAGCTTAGTCGGGGGAATGGAAAAACTGTTTTTT | CASSLVGGMEKLFF
TRBD1 | - | TRBJ2-7 | TRBV10-3 | TGTGCCATCAGTCACCGGGACAGCCCTCCCTCCTACGAGCAGTACTTC | CAISHRDSPPSYEQYF
TRBD1 | - | TRBJ2-3 | TRBV11-2 | TGTGCCAGCAGCTTCCGGCAGGGGGTTTCAGATACGCAGTATTTT | CASSFRQGVSDTQYF
- | few | TRBJ2-1 | TRBV5-1 | TGCGCCAGCAGCTTGGGGGGCCGGGACAATGAGCAGTTCTTC | CASSLGGRDNEQFF
TRBD1 | - | TRBJ1-2 | TRBV6-4 | TGTGCCAGCAGTGACCCGGACAGGGGACTACGAGGCTACACCTTC | CASSDPDRGLRGYTF
TRBD2 | - | TRBJ2-1 | TRBV19 | TGTGCCAGTAGTAGCCTAGCGGGCCTCCCCTACAATGAGCAGTTCTTC | CASSSLAGLPYNEQFF
TRBD1 | - | TRBJ1-1 | TRBV27 | TGTGCCAGCAGTTTCCGTGGCAGGGGGTTCACTGAAGCTTTCTTT | CASSFRGRGFTEAFF
TRBD2 | - | TRBJ2-1 | TRBV7-9 | TGTGCCAGCAGCTTATTACTAGCGGGAGATAGGAATGAGCAGTTCTTC | CASSLLLAGDRNEQFF
TRBD2 | once | TRBJ2-1 | TRBV7-2 | TGTGCCAGCAGCTTAGTCCAGCGGGGAGATGAGCAGTTCTTC | CASSLVQRGDEQFF
- | - | TRBJ1-3 | TRBV6-1 | TGTGCCAGCAGTGCTAGGGGGGGCAACACCATATATTTT | CASSARGGNTIYF
- | - | TRBJ2-6 | TRBV7-3 | TGTGCCAGCAGCTCTTCAGGGTTTTCTGGGGCCAACGTCCTGACTTTC | CASSSSGFSGANVLTF
TRBD2 | - | TRBJ2-1 | TRBV11-2 | TGTGCCAGCAGCTTAGGTCTAGCGGGAGGACGCAATGAGCAGTTCTTC | CASSLGLAGGRNEQFF
TRBD2 | - | TRBJ2-1 | TRBV29-1 | TGCAGCGGTCGACGCCGGGCGGGAGAGAACAATGAGCAGTTCTTC | CSGRRRAGENNEQFF
TRBD1 | - | TRBJ1-6 | TRBV28 | TGTGCCAGCACCACACAGGGGCCAGTCAGTTCACCCCTCCACTTT | CASTTQGPVSSPLHF